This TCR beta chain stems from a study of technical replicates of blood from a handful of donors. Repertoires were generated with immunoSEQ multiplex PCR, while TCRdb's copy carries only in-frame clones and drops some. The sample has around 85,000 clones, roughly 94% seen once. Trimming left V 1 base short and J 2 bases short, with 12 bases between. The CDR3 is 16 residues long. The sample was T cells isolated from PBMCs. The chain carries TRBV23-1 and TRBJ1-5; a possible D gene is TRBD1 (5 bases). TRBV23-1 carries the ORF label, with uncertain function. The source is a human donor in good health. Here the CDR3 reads CASSQWGLGGNQPQHF. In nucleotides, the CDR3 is TGCGCCAGCAGTCAATGGGGCTTGGGCGGCAATCAGCCCCAGCATTTT.